This entry lists 16 T cell receptor beta chains sequenced from one sample in a study of cytomegalovirus exposure and HLA in healthy donors. In the PCR, 60 Vbeta and 13 Jbeta primers were used. Method: immunoSEQ multiplex PCR; TCRdb's copy keeps in-frame clones and lacks some. The table shows 150,000 to 200,000 clones, with 75% to 85% occurring only once. Sequenced material: PBMCs. The receptors were gathered from a man aged 45-60 years in good health and CMV-seropositive.

The rearrangement joins TRBV6-1 to TRBJ1-5, with D tentatively TRBD1 (5 bases). The V gene lost 1 base and the J gene lost 5 bases, with 12 bases spanning the gap. The CDR3 is made up of 15 amino acids. Germline assignment: CDR1 MNHNS and CDR2 SASEGT. In DNA form, the CDR3 reads TGTGCCAGCAGTGAAGTTCTTACAGGTCATCAGCCCCAGCATTTT. Translating gives CASSEVLTGHQPQHF.

Comment on this clone: Other DNA sequences in the sample encode the same CDR3. This chain links TRBV5-1 with TRBJ2-6; tentative D call: TRBD2 (5 bases). Looked up from germline, CDR1 is SGHRS and CDR2 is YFSETQ. The V end lost 10 bases, the J end lost 0 bases, and 11 bases lay between the germline ends. The CDR3 runs 14 residues. In DNA form, the CDR3 reads TGCGCCTCCTCTGGAGGCTCTGGGGCCAACGTCCTGACTTTC. Amino acids: CASSGGSGANVLTF.

J is TRBJ2-6 and V is TRBV21-1; the DNA was not compared with TRBD2, the D call given in the table. TRBV21-1 corresponds to a pseudogene. This CDR3 is 20 amino acids long. CDR3 DNA: TGTGCCAGCAGCAATATATCGGCTGGGGAGGGTTCTTCTGGGGCCAACGTCCTGACTTTC. Its translation is CASSNISAGEGSSGANVLTF.

This chain joins TRBV5-8 and TRBJ2-3; TRBD2 agrees at 10 bases. This CDR3 comprises 15 residues. The germline V gene encodes CDR1 SGHTS and CDR2 YDEGEE. V was pared by 4 bases and J by 4 bases, with 6 bases of the junction left unmatched. CDR3 loop: CASSQERGGPDTQYF. The CDR3 nucleotides are TGTGCCAGCAGCCAAGAGCGGGGGGGCCCAGATACGCAGTATTTT.

This clone was recorded once. The chain couples TRBV29-1 to TRBJ1-4; the match to TRBD1 covers 8 bases. This CDR3 is built from 13 residues. Looked up from germline, CDR1 is SQVTM and CDR2 is ANQGSEA. The V and J ends lost 4 bases and 5 bases, in that order; junction bases with no gene match: 3. CDR3 DNA: TGCAGCGTTGGGGCAGGGGGCAATGAAAAACTGTTTTTT. This encodes CSVGAGGNEKLFF.

The chain couples TRBV2 to TRBJ1-5, with D hard to call. The CDR3 is made up of 12 amino acids. Germline CDR1 SNHLY, CDR2 FYNNEI. Trimming stripped 7 bases from V and 6 bases from J, with 10 bases between. In DNA, the CDR3 is TGTGCCAGCAAAGCCTATAGTCAGCCCCAGCATTTT. It codes for CASKAYSQPQHF.

The chain employs TRBV10-3 and TRBJ2-1; 9 nucleotides align to TRBD1. Germline CDR1 is ENHRY and CDR2 is SYGVKD. This CDR3 has 14 residues. V lost 7 bases, J lost 5 bases, and 6 bases stayed unmatched. The DNA for the CDR3 is TGTGCCATCACTGGGACAGGGAGGAACAATGAGCAGTTCTTC. This gives the protein CAITGTGRNNEQFF.

This clone was observed a few times. This chain joins TRBV5-5 and TRBJ2-5; 8 bases agree with TRBD1. Germline CDR1 is SGHKS and CDR2 is YYEKEE (reference sequence). The CDR3 contains 14 residues. Trimming at V came to 3 bases and at J to 4 bases, leaving 5 bases not matched to a gene. The CDR3 nucleotides are TGTGCCAGCAGCTGGTTACAGGGGGGAGAGACCCAGTACTTC. Translated, it gives CASSWLQGGETQYF. Drawing the rest from reference TRBV5-5 and TRBJ2-5, the complete variable domain is DAGVTQSPTHLIKTRGQQVTLRCSPISGHKSVSWYQQVLGQGPQFIFQYYEKEERGRGNFPDRFSARQFPNYSSELNVNALLLGDSALYLCASSWLQGGETQYFGPGTRLLVL.

The genes are TRBV9 and TRBJ1-6; perhaps TRBD1 as D (6 bases). V shed 0 bases and J shed 8 bases, with 12 bases lying between them. The V gene's germline CDR1 is SGDLS and CDR2 YYNGEE. The CDR3 spans 15 residues. The CDR3 loop reads CASSVGGTQYSPLHF. The CDR3 DNA reads TGTGCCAGCAGCGTAGGTGGGACACAATATTCACCCCTCCACTTT.

V gene TRBV28 combines with J gene TRBJ2-1; 8 bases line up with TRBD1. With V trimmed by 3 bases and J by 5 bases, 6 bases remained unmatched. The CDR3 has 15 amino acids. CDR1 MDHEN and CDR2 SYDVKM come from the germline V gene. The CDR3: CASSFRGTGDNEQFF. CDR3 DNA sequence: TGTGCCAGCAGTTTCCGGGGGACAGGCGACAATGAGCAGTTCTTC.

This clone was observed a few times. The chain employs TRBV6-5 and TRBJ2-7; D is unclear. This CDR3 is built from 15 residues. Between the trimmed V and J ends, which lost 0 bases and 0 bases, there was a span of 9 bases. Germline V lookup: CDR1 MNHEY, CDR2 SVGAGI. In DNA form, the CDR3 reads TGTGCCAGCAGTTACTCGAGCCTTCACTCCTACGAGCAGTACTTC. This translates into CASSYSSLHSYEQYF.

The chain has TRBV7-2 and TRBJ2-4, with 8 bases fitting TRBD1. The V gene's germline CDR1 is SGHTA and CDR2 FQGNSA. The CDR3 is 14 residues long. Losses at the gene ends were 3 bases for V and 7 bases for J; bases not matched to a gene: 5. CDR3 sequence (DNA): TGTGCCAGCAGCTTGGACAGGGTGGCGAACATTCAGTACTTC. Protein product: CASSLDRVANIQYF.

The chain uses TRBV27 and TRBJ2-2; D might be TRBD2 (6 bases). The CDR3 runs to 16 residues. Per germline, CDR1 MNHEY and CDR2 SMNVEV (reference sequence). V dropped 7 bases and J dropped 3 bases, with 18 bases sitting between them. The CDR3 region has the DNA TGTGCCAGCACCCCGGGCCAGCCGGGAGACACCGGGGAGCTGTTTTTT. This codes for CASTPGQPGDTGELFF.

The chain employs TRBV7-9 and TRBJ2-1, with D possibly being TRBD2 (6 bases). There are 14 residues in the CDR3. Per germline, CDR1 SEHNR and CDR2 FQNEAQ (reference sequence). V lost 2 bases to trimming and J lost 6 bases, with 11 bases between them. The CDR3 DNA reads TGTGCCAGCAGCTTAATGCAGGGAGGCAATGAGCAGTTCTTC. The encoded protein is CASSLMQGGNEQFF. The whole variable domain, filled in from reference TRBV7-9 and TRBJ2-1, reads DTGVSQNPRHKITKRGQNVTFRCDPISEHNRLYWYRQTLGQGPEFLTYFQNEAQLEKSRLLSDRFSAERPKGSFSTLEIQRTEQGDSAMYLCASSLMQGGNEQFFGPGTRLTVL.

This clone was seen only a few times. The rearrangement joins TRBV7-3 to TRBJ2-7, with 11 nucleotides matching TRBD1. The CDR3 runs to 15 residues. Trimming cost V 1 base and J 4 bases; bases outside gene matches: 3. CDR1 is SGHTA and CDR2 is FQGTGA in the germline V gene. CDR3 amino acids: CASSLNGQGAYEQYF. As DNA, the CDR3 is TGTGCCAGCAGCTTAAACGGACAGGGGGCGTACGAGCAGTACTTC. The whole variable domain, filled in from reference TRBV7-3 and TRBJ2-7, reads GAGVSQTPSNKVTEKGKYVELRCDPISGHTALYWYRQSLGQGPEFLIYFQGTGAADDSGLPNDRFFAVRPEGSVSTLKIQRTERGDSAVYLCASSLNGQGAYEQYFGPGTRLTVT.

V usage is TRBV28 and J usage is TRBJ2-7, with 9 bases identical to TRBD1. The trim removed 7 bases at V and 7 bases at J, leaving 14 bases unmatched. In germline, CDR1 is MDHEN, CDR2 SYDVKM. The CDR3 covers 15 residues. CDR3 sequence reads: CASNSRGQGLGEQYF. The CDR3 DNA is TGTGCCAGCAATTCGCGGGGACAGGGACTTGGGGAGCAGTACTTC.